This TCR beta chain was sequenced during a study of T cells in Graves' hyperthyroidism and ophthalmopathy. The investigators amplified TCR beta CDR3 regions from RNA transcripts. Initially, a first-round RT-PCR of the TCR CDR3 employed the HTBI primer set. TCRdb re-analysed the multiplex PCR reads in MiXCR, keeping a single row per CDR3 protein. The sample holds about 200,000 distinct CDR3 sequences, about 17% seen once. For the diagnoses, clinical symptoms, serum thyroxine and TRAb, thyroid ultrasound and orbital computed tomography were used. The CDR3 totals 14 residues. Trimming removed 0 bases at V and 2 bases at J, with 7 bases between. Germline V gene lookup returns CDR1 KGHSH and CDR2 LQKENI. The study's findings and limits: Model output signaled ophthalmopathy a median around 6.9 months ahead of onset. Patients with ophthalmopathy were separated from those with stable hyperthyroidism by a 13 V-J model. In the blood, most expanded thyroid clonotypes above 0.001 appeared as well.

Ten or more counts support this clonotype. Its antigen is unidentified. The sequence came from a man aged 35 to 55 with Graves' hyperthyroidism. The chain recombines TRBV18 with TRBJ2-5; no definite D call. Sequencing was performed on blood. The CDR3 coding sequence is TGTGCCAGCTCACCACCGGCCAGTCAAGAGACCCAGTACTTC. Translating it yields CASSPPASQETQYF.